The T cell receptor (beta chain) under discussion was sequenced for a study of blood T cell repertoires in COVID-19. At the level of the study: The United States, Italy and Spain provided the acute and convalescent COVID-19 samples. Sources were T cells, B-cell-depleted T cells, or PBMCs; the material itself was cDNA or gDNA.

V lost 5 bases and J 6 bases, leaving 19 bases between the germline ends. CDR1 is KGHDR and CDR2 is SFDVKD in the germline V gene. The CDR3 covers 16 residues. During active infection, Seattle patients enrolled and were then monitored through disease. The protocol was immunoSEQ multiplex PCR, while the TCRdb copy is restricted to in-frame clones and leaves out a portion. The data show roughly 120,000 clones, with around 85% seen just once and about 5.5% held by the top ten. Material for sequencing was peripheral blood. The receptor was isolated from a woman in her fifties or sixties with COVID-19, enrolled during active disease. The gene calls are TRBV24-1 and TRBJ2-1, with D possibly TRBD1 on 6 matching bases. In nucleotides, the CDR3 is TGTGCCACCAGTGGACGGGACAATACCCCCCTCAATGAGCAGTTCTTC. As protein: CATSGRDNTPLNEQFF.